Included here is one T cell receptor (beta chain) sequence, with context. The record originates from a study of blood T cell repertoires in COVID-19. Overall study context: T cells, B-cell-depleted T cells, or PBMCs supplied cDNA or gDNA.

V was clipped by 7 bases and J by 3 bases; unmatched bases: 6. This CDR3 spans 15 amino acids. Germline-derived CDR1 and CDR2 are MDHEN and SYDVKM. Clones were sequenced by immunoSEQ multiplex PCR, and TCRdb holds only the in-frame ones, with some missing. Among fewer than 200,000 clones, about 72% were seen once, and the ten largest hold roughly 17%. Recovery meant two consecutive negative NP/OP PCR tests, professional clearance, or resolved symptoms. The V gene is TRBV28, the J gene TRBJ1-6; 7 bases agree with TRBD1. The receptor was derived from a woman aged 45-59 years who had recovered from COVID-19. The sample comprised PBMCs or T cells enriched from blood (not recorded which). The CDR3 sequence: CASTIGQVYNSPLHF. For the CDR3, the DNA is TGTGCCAGCACCATCGGACAGGTCTATAATTCACCCCTCCACTTT.